These T cell receptor beta chains were read from a single sample in a study of shared clonotypes between healthy human individuals. TCRdb keeps only in-frame clones here, not all; method: immunoSEQ multiplex PCR. The data show roughly 400,000 clones, 90% to 98% seen once. Sample: memory CD8+ T cells sorted from blood. These receptor sequences come from a man aged 30 to 45 in good health. CDR3s include the opening cysteine and the closing phenylalanine or tryptophan. The order of the fields is clone size, J gene, V gene, D gene, CDR3 DNA, CDR3 protein. A D gene is named only where the DNA matches it firmly. Rows give clone size only sometimes, using once, few, many, or a class for an expanded clone.

clone_size: -
j_call: TRBJ2-1
v_call: TRBV15
d_call: TRBD1
cdr3_nt: TGTGCCACCCGGGACAGGGGAAATGAGCAGTTCTTC
cdr3_aa: CATRDRGNEQFF

clone_size: -
j_call: TRBJ2-3
v_call: TRBV9
d_call: TRBD1
cdr3_nt: TGTGCCAGCAGCGCCTCCCCCCGACAGGGGTCAACAGATACGCAGTATTTT
cdr3_aa: CASSASPRQGSTDTQYF

clone_size: -
j_call: TRBJ2-1
v_call: TRBV4-1
d_call: TRBD2
cdr3_nt: TGCGCCAGCAGCCAGTTTCTAGCGGTCTACAATGAGCAGTTCTTC
cdr3_aa: CASSQFLAVYNEQFF

clone_size: -
j_call: TRBJ2-7
v_call: TRBV28
d_call: TRBD2
cdr3_nt: TGTGCCAGCAGCTGGGACAGAACTAGCGGGCGGTCCTACGAGCAGTACTTC
cdr3_aa: CASSWDRTSGRSYEQYF

clone_size: -
j_call: TRBJ1-5
v_call: TRBV28
d_call: TRBD1
cdr3_nt: TGTGCCAGCAGTTTCCCCCCGACAGGGGGCGGTCAGCCCCAGCATTTT
cdr3_aa: CASSFPPTGGGQPQHF

clone_size: -
j_call: TRBJ2-5
v_call: TRBV7-3
d_call: -
cdr3_nt: TGTGCCAGCAGCCCGGGGCTCCAAGAGACCCAGTACTTC
cdr3_aa: CASSPGLQETQYF

clone_size: -
j_call: TRBJ2-7
v_call: TRBV28
d_call: TRBD2
cdr3_nt: TGTGCCAGCACCAGCCCTGCTGGGGGACTAGCGGGAGTGGGGGCCTACGAGCAGTACTTC
cdr3_aa: CASTSPAGGLAGVGAYEQYF

clone_size: -
j_call: TRBJ2-2
v_call: TRBV7-5
d_call: -
cdr3_nt: TGTGCCAGAAGGCCTCCGGGACTAGCGGGCCTCGGGGAGCTGTTTTTT
cdr3_aa: CARRPPGLAGLGELFF

clone_size: -
j_call: TRBJ2-1
v_call: TRBV11-2
d_call: TRBD2
cdr3_nt: TGTGCCAGCAGCTTAGTCGGGACTAGCGGGAGGTACAATGAGCAGTTCTTC
cdr3_aa: CASSLVGTSGRYNEQFF

clone_size: -
j_call: TRBJ2-7
v_call: TRBV5-3
d_call: -
cdr3_nt: TGTGCCAGAAGCGGTACCGGGTCCGACTCCTACGAGCAGTACTTC
cdr3_aa: CARSGTGSDSYEQYF

clone_size: once
j_call: TRBJ2-7
v_call: TRBV28
d_call: TRBD2
cdr3_nt: TGTGCCAGCAGTTTAGAGACTAGCGGGAGCGAGCAGTACTTC
cdr3_aa: CASSLETSGSEQYF

clone_size: -
j_call: TRBJ2-2
v_call: TRBV4-1
d_call: TRBD2
cdr3_nt: TGCGCCAGCAGCCAAGATTCCCCTGGACTAGCGGGAGTGTTCACCGGGGAGCTGTTTTTT
cdr3_aa: CASSQDSPGLAGVFTGELFF

clone_size: -
j_call: TRBJ2-2
v_call: TRBV5-6
d_call: -
cdr3_nt: TGTGCCAGCAGCTGGGGGGTCTTGGGAACCGGGGAGCTGTTTTTT
cdr3_aa: CASSWGVLGTGELFF

clone_size: -
j_call: TRBJ2-7
v_call: TRBV11-2
d_call: TRBD2
cdr3_nt: TGTGCCAGCAGCTTAGTAGCGGGAGGTTCCTACGAGCAGTACTTC
cdr3_aa: CASSLVAGGSYEQYF

clone_size: -
j_call: TRBJ2-1
v_call: TRBV11-2
d_call: -
cdr3_nt: TGTGCCAGCAACGCCGGGACTTTTCGTAATGAGCAGTTCTTC
cdr3_aa: CASNAGTFRNEQFF

clone_size: -
j_call: TRBJ2-5
v_call: TRBV27
d_call: -
cdr3_nt: TGTGCCAGCAGTTTATTTTCCAGGGACCAAGAGACCCAGTACTTC
cdr3_aa: CASSLFSRDQETQYF

clone_size: -
j_call: TRBJ1-2
v_call: TRBV30
d_call: -
cdr3_nt: TGTGCCTGGAGTTCGGAGTTAGGTAATGGCTACACCTTC
cdr3_aa: CAWSSELGNGYTF

clone_size: -
j_call: TRBJ2-2
v_call: TRBV11-3
d_call: TRBD2
cdr3_nt: TGTGCCAGCAGCCCCACAACTAGCGGAGACACCGGGGAGCTGTTTTTT
cdr3_aa: CASSPTTSGDTGELFF

clone_size: -
j_call: TRBJ2-7
v_call: TRBV27
d_call: TRBD2
cdr3_nt: TGTGCCAGCACCATCCTAGCGGGAGGATCCTACGAGCAGTACTTC
cdr3_aa: CASTILAGGSYEQYF

clone_size: -
j_call: TRBJ2-1
v_call: TRBV28
d_call: TRBD1
cdr3_nt: TGTGCCAGCAGAAAACCGGGACAGGGCTACAATGAGCAGTTCTTC
cdr3_aa: CASRKPGQGYNEQFF

clone_size: once
j_call: TRBJ2-1
v_call: TRBV5-6
d_call: -
cdr3_nt: TGTGCCAGCAGCAGGATGAGTGAGCAGTTCTTC
cdr3_aa: CASSRMSEQFF

clone_size: once
j_call: TRBJ2-7
v_call: TRBV28
d_call: -
cdr3_nt: TGTGCCATCACGGCAGGGGTCGGCGAGCAGTACTTC
cdr3_aa: CAITAGVGEQYF

clone_size: -
j_call: TRBJ2-3
v_call: TRBV5-6
d_call: TRBD2
cdr3_nt: TGTGCCAGCAGCTTGGCTAGCGGGAGGAGCACAGATACGCAGTATTTT
cdr3_aa: CASSLASGRSTDTQYF

clone_size: -
j_call: TRBJ2-7
v_call: TRBV7-6
d_call: -
cdr3_nt: TGTGCCAGCAGCCCGAGGGGGGGCTTCGAGCAGTACTTC
cdr3_aa: CASSPRGGFEQYF

clone_size: -
j_call: TRBJ1-3
v_call: TRBV9
d_call: TRBD1
cdr3_nt: TGTGCCAGCAGCGTAGGAGGACAGGGGAACACCATATATTTT
cdr3_aa: CASSVGGQGNTIYF

clone_size: once
j_call: TRBJ2-7
v_call: TRBV2
d_call: TRBD2
cdr3_nt: TGTGCCACTCAGCTAGAAAGGACTAGCGGGAGGGAGTACTTC
cdr3_aa: CATQLERTSGREYF

clone_size: -
j_call: TRBJ1-5
v_call: TRBV5-1
d_call: -
cdr3_nt: TGCGCCAGCAGCTTCGGGGGATCGGGCAATCAGCCCCAGCATTTT
cdr3_aa: CASSFGGSGNQPQHF

clone_size: -
j_call: TRBJ2-3
v_call: TRBV29-1
d_call: -
cdr3_nt: TGCAGCGTAAGGGAAGGCCTCACAGATACGCAGTATTTT
cdr3_aa: CSVREGLTDTQYF

clone_size: -
j_call: TRBJ2-7
v_call: TRBV11-2
d_call: -
cdr3_nt: TGTGCCAGCAGCTCCCTCTACGAGCAGTACTTC
cdr3_aa: CASSSLYEQYF

clone_size: -
j_call: TRBJ1-4
v_call: TRBV15
d_call: -
cdr3_nt: TGTGCCACCAGCAGGAGGCAGATTAATGAAAAACTGTTTTTT
cdr3_aa: CATSRRQINEKLFF

clone_size: -
j_call: TRBJ2-2
v_call: TRBV5-1
d_call: TRBD2
cdr3_nt: TGCGCCAGCGGTAGCGGGAGGGCTCCAAACACCGGGGAGCTGTTTTTT
cdr3_aa: CASGSGRAPNTGELFF

clone_size: -
j_call: TRBJ2-7
v_call: TRBV18
d_call: -
cdr3_nt: TGTGCCAGCTCACCAAAATCCTACGAGCAGTACTTC
cdr3_aa: CASSPKSYEQYF

clone_size: -
j_call: TRBJ2-4
v_call: TRBV28
d_call: -
cdr3_nt: TGTGCCAGCAGTTTATCAGCAGTAGCCAAAAACATTCAGTACTTC
cdr3_aa: CASSLSAVAKNIQYF

clone_size: -
j_call: TRBJ2-3
v_call: TRBV9
d_call: TRBD2
cdr3_nt: TGTGCCAGCAGCGATAGCGGGAGGGGGAGAGATACGCAGTATTTT
cdr3_aa: CASSDSGRGRDTQYF

clone_size: few
j_call: TRBJ1-5
v_call: TRBV2
d_call: -
cdr3_nt: TGTGCCAGCAGCGCCAGGGGTCGCAATCAGCCCCAGCATTTT
cdr3_aa: CASSARGRNQPQHF

clone_size: -
j_call: TRBJ1-6
v_call: TRBV5-1
d_call: TRBD1
cdr3_nt: TGCGCCAGCAGCTTGGAGGGACAGGGTTCACCCCTCCACTTT
cdr3_aa: CASSLEGQGSPLHF

clone_size: -
j_call: TRBJ2-2
v_call: TRBV5-6
d_call: -
cdr3_nt: TGTGCCAGCAGCTTGATGCCTATCGGGGAGCTGTTTTTT
cdr3_aa: CASSLMPIGELFF

clone_size: -
j_call: TRBJ1-3
v_call: TRBV2
d_call: TRBD1
cdr3_nt: TGTGCCAGCTGGCGACAGGGGATAAGAAACACCATATATTTT
cdr3_aa: CASWRQGIRNTIYF

clone_size: -
j_call: TRBJ2-2
v_call: TRBV5-1
d_call: -
cdr3_nt: TGCGCCAGCAGCTCCGGTGGGACCGGGGAGCTGTTTTTT
cdr3_aa: CASSSGGTGELFF

clone_size: -
j_call: TRBJ1-2
v_call: TRBV5-4
d_call: -
cdr3_nt: TGTGCCAGCAGCTTGGTCGGCAGTATCTATGGCTACACCTTC
cdr3_aa: CASSLVGSIYGYTF

clone_size: -
j_call: TRBJ2-5
v_call: TRBV28
d_call: -
cdr3_nt: TGTGCCAGCAGTGCCTATAACAGGGAAGAGACCCAGTACTTC
cdr3_aa: CASSAYNREETQYF

clone_size: once
j_call: TRBJ2-7
v_call: TRBV28
d_call: -
cdr3_nt: TGTGCCAGCAGCAAAAGGCTCCACGAGCAGTACTTC
cdr3_aa: CASSKRLHEQYF

clone_size: -
j_call: TRBJ2-1
v_call: TRBV27
d_call: TRBD2
cdr3_nt: TGTGCCAGCAGTTCGCGGGAGGGGCGTTGGAACAATGAGCAGTTCTTC
cdr3_aa: CASSSREGRWNNEQFF

clone_size: -
j_call: TRBJ2-3
v_call: TRBV10-3
d_call: -
cdr3_nt: TGTGCCATCAGCGAACGAAGCACAGATACGCAGTATTTT
cdr3_aa: CAISERSTDTQYF

clone_size: -
j_call: TRBJ2-7
v_call: TRBV27
d_call: TRBD1
cdr3_nt: TGTGCCAGCAGTTTAGGGACAGGACTCGGGTCGCAGTACTTC
cdr3_aa: CASSLGTGLGSQYF

clone_size: -
j_call: TRBJ2-7
v_call: TRBV7-8
d_call: TRBD2
cdr3_nt: TGTGCCAGCAGCTCCGGGACTAACTCCTACGAGCAGTACTTC
cdr3_aa: CASSSGTNSYEQYF

clone_size: -
j_call: TRBJ1-2
v_call: TRBV2
d_call: TRBD1
cdr3_nt: TGTGCCAGCAGTCGGGACAGCCCCTATGGCTACACCTTC
cdr3_aa: CASSRDSPYGYTF

clone_size: -
j_call: TRBJ1-2
v_call: TRBV27
d_call: -
cdr3_nt: TGTGCCAGCAGTTTTTCCCCGTCTAATGGCTACACCTTC
cdr3_aa: CASSFSPSNGYTF

clone_size: once
j_call: TRBJ2-2
v_call: TRBV5-1
d_call: TRBD2
cdr3_nt: TGCGCCAGCACCTCTAGCGGGAGTTTCACCGGGGAGCTGTTTTTT
cdr3_aa: CASTSSGSFTGELFF

clone_size: -
j_call: TRBJ1-2
v_call: TRBV11-2
d_call: -
cdr3_nt: TGTGCCAGCAGCTTAGTGGGGAACTATGGCTACACCTTC
cdr3_aa: CASSLVGNYGYTF

clone_size: -
j_call: TRBJ2-5
v_call: TRBV28
d_call: -
cdr3_nt: TGTGCCAGCCGAGGGGAACGGGAGACCCAGTACTTC
cdr3_aa: CASRGERETQYF

clone_size: once
j_call: TRBJ2-7
v_call: TRBV29-1
d_call: TRBD1
cdr3_nt: TGCAGCGTTGCAGGGGGTAGCGAGCAGTACTTC
cdr3_aa: CSVAGGSEQYF

clone_size: -
j_call: TRBJ2-1
v_call: TRBV5-5
d_call: -
cdr3_nt: TGTGCCAGCAGCTTGTCTCGGGACAATGAGCAGTTCTTC
cdr3_aa: CASSLSRDNEQFF